These T cell receptor beta chains were read from a single sample in a study of early T cells in non-severe SARS-CoV-2 infection. MiXCR, run by TCRdb on the 5' RACE reads, gives a single entry per CDR3 protein. The repertoire has some 60,000 distinct CDR3 sequences, around 9% of them found once; the top ten carry roughly a sixth. Sequencing was performed on whole blood. The receptors come from an adult who was a healthcare worker with PCR-confirmed SARS-CoV-2 infection or an uninfected control (not recorded which). CDR3s include the opening cysteine and the closing phenylalanine or tryptophan. Fields, in order: clone size, V gene, D gene, J gene, CDR3 DNA, CDR3 protein. A D gene is named only where the DNA matches it firmly. The size of a clone is reported for some rows only, either as once, few or many, or as a class for expanded clones.

abundance: many
v_gene: TRBV3-1
d_gene: -
j_gene: TRBJ2-2
CDR3nt: TGTGCCAGCAGCCAAGCGAACACCGGGGAGCTGTTTTTT
CDR3aa: CASSQANTGELFF

abundance: few
v_gene: TRBV28
d_gene: TRBD1
j_gene: TRBJ1-1
CDR3nt: TGTGCCAGCAGCCTCGACAGGGTTATCGCTGAAGCTTTCTTT
CDR3aa: CASSLDRVIAEAFF

abundance: -
v_gene: TRBV12-3/TRBV12-4
d_gene: -
j_gene: TRBJ2-7
CDR3nt: TGTGCCAGCAGTAACGTGGACGTCTACGAGCAGTACTTC
CDR3aa: CASSNVDVYEQYF

abundance: -
v_gene: TRBV9
d_gene: -
j_gene: TRBJ1-2
CDR3nt: TGTGCCAGCAGCAAAATTAACTATGGCTACACCTTC
CDR3aa: CASSKINYGYTF

abundance: -
v_gene: TRBV12-3/TRBV12-4
d_gene: TRBD2
j_gene: TRBJ2-7
CDR3nt: TGTGCCACCAGGCCGACTAGCGGGAAGGTAGGGGAGCAGTACTTC
CDR3aa: CATRPTSGKVGEQYF

abundance: -
v_gene: TRBV7-2
d_gene: TRBD2
j_gene: TRBJ2-7
CDR3nt: TGTGCCAGCAGCCCGGGACCTGGTACTAGCGGAAACTACGAGCAGTACTTC
CDR3aa: CASSPGPGTSGNYEQYF

abundance: few
v_gene: TRBV29-1
d_gene: TRBD2
j_gene: TRBJ2-7
CDR3nt: TGCAGCGTCCTGGGACTAGCGGGAGAGCCTACTTACGAGCAGTACTTC
CDR3aa: CSVLGLAGEPTYEQYF

abundance: few
v_gene: TRBV4-1
d_gene: -
j_gene: TRBJ2-1
CDR3nt: TGCGCCAGCAGCCAGCGGACCGGGAGTTACAATGAGCAGTTCTTC
CDR3aa: CASSQRTGSYNEQFF

abundance: -
v_gene: TRBV12-5
d_gene: -
j_gene: TRBJ2-7
CDR3nt: TGTGCTAGTGGCCCGCCCGCTGGGGGGATCAACGAGCAGTACTTC
CDR3aa: CASGPPAGGINEQYF

abundance: few
v_gene: TRBV6-6
d_gene: TRBD1
j_gene: TRBJ2-3
CDR3nt: TGTGCCAGCAGCCCATACGCGACCCAGGGGGCGATAGATACGCAGTATTTT
CDR3aa: CASSPYATQGAIDTQYF

abundance: -
v_gene: TRBV27
d_gene: -
j_gene: TRBJ2-6
CDR3nt: TGTGCCAGCAGTTTGACAGATCTCTCTGGGGCCAACGTCCTGACTTTC
CDR3aa: CASSLTDLSGANVLTF

abundance: many
v_gene: TRBV25-1
d_gene: -
j_gene: TRBJ2-2
CDR3nt: TGTGCCAGCAGTGGAGGGACCGGGGAGCTGTTTTTT
CDR3aa: CASSGGTGELFF

abundance: once
v_gene: TRBV6-5
d_gene: -
j_gene: TRBJ2-2
CDR3nt: TGTGCCACCCGCCCCCCTAGCACCGGGGAGCTGTTTTTT
CDR3aa: CATRPPSTGELFF

abundance: many
v_gene: TRBV5-1
d_gene: -
j_gene: TRBJ2-2
CDR3nt: TGCGCCAGCAGCTCCCGAGGGGGGATAAACACCGGGGAGCTGTTTTTT
CDR3aa: CASSSRGGINTGELFF

abundance: many
v_gene: TRBV20-1
d_gene: -
j_gene: TRBJ2-7
CDR3nt: TGCAGTGCTATTATTGGAGTAGACGAGCAGTACTTC
CDR3aa: CSAIIGVDEQYF

abundance: few
v_gene: TRBV12-3/TRBV12-4
d_gene: TRBD1
j_gene: TRBJ2-1
CDR3nt: TGTGCCAGCAGGCCGACTAGGGGACAGGGGCACAATGAGCAGTTCTTC
CDR3aa: CASRPTRGQGHNEQFF

abundance: -
v_gene: TRBV20-1
d_gene: -
j_gene: TRBJ2-1
CDR3nt: TGCAGTGCTAGGCGGCTAGCCCTACCGAGCTCCTACAATGAGCAGTTCTTC
CDR3aa: CSARRLALPSSYNEQFF

abundance: many
v_gene: TRBV20-1
d_gene: -
j_gene: TRBJ2-1
CDR3nt: TGCAGTGCTAGTCTAGACAATGAGCAGTTCTTC
CDR3aa: CSASLDNEQFF

abundance: many
v_gene: TRBV4-3
d_gene: -
j_gene: TRBJ1-2
CDR3nt: TGCGCCAGCAGCCATCGTGACAGCAAGAATAACTATGGCTACACCTTC
CDR3aa: CASSHRDSKNNYGYTF

abundance: -
v_gene: TRBV23-1
d_gene: -
j_gene: TRBJ2-7
CDR3nt: TGCGCCAGCGCAACCTATGGACAGCCAACCTACGAGCAGTACTTC
CDR3aa: CASATYGQPTYEQYF

abundance: -
v_gene: TRBV7-9
d_gene: -
j_gene: TRBJ2-1
CDR3nt: TGTGCCAGCAGCTTACAGCGGCCCTTCTACAATGAGCAGTTCTTC
CDR3aa: CASSLQRPFYNEQFF

abundance: many
v_gene: TRBV28
d_gene: -
j_gene: TRBJ2-7
CDR3nt: TGTGCCAGTTCCCGGGACGGTAGTGCCTACGAGCAGTACTTC
CDR3aa: CASSRDGSAYEQYF

abundance: -
v_gene: TRBV5-1
d_gene: -
j_gene: TRBJ2-7
CDR3nt: TGCGCCAGCAGCTTGGAGGACAGAAGATATCAGTACTTC
CDR3aa: CASSLEDRRYQYF

abundance: many
v_gene: TRBV25-1
d_gene: TRBD1
j_gene: TRBJ2-5
CDR3nt: TGTGCCAGCAGTTTACGACAGGGGGTGCTAGAGACCCAGTACTTC
CDR3aa: CASSLRQGVLETQYF

abundance: many
v_gene: TRBV20-1
d_gene: -
j_gene: TRBJ2-3
CDR3nt: TGCAGTGCTAGCCGGGAGCCTAGCACAGATACGCAGTATTTT
CDR3aa: CSASREPSTDTQYF

abundance: many
v_gene: TRBV6-2/TRBV6-3
d_gene: TRBD1
j_gene: TRBJ2-1
CDR3nt: TGTGCCAGCAGTTACTCTCCGCAGGGGGCCCACAATGAGCAGTTCTTC
CDR3aa: CASSYSPQGAHNEQFF

abundance: -
v_gene: TRBV10-3
d_gene: -
j_gene: TRBJ2-2
CDR3nt: TGTGCCATCAGTGTTACCGGGGAGCTGTTTTTT
CDR3aa: CAISVTGELFF

abundance: many
v_gene: TRBV7-2
d_gene: -
j_gene: TRBJ1-3
CDR3nt: TGTGCCAGCAGCTTAGTCCCGGCCAGCGGAAACACCATATATTTT
CDR3aa: CASSLVPASGNTIYF

abundance: -
v_gene: TRBV5-1
d_gene: -
j_gene: TRBJ2-3
CDR3nt: TGCGCCAGCAGCTTTAGCAAAACCACAGATACGCAGTATTTT
CDR3aa: CASSFSKTTDTQYF

abundance: many
v_gene: TRBV4-2
d_gene: -
j_gene: TRBJ2-7
CDR3nt: TGTGCCAGCAGAGCAAGCGGCGGGGAGCAGTACTTC
CDR3aa: CASRASGGEQYF

abundance: few
v_gene: TRBV6-4
d_gene: -
j_gene: TRBJ1-5
CDR3nt: TGTGCCAGCGCTCCAGGGAGCAATCAGCCCCAGCATTTT
CDR3aa: CASAPGSNQPQHF

abundance: -
v_gene: TRBV5-4
d_gene: TRBD2
j_gene: TRBJ2-7
CDR3nt: TGTGCCAGCAGCCAACAGACTAGCGTAATCTCCTACGAGCAGTACTTC
CDR3aa: CASSQQTSVISYEQYF

abundance: many
v_gene: TRBV4-2
d_gene: -
j_gene: TRBJ1-6
CDR3nt: TGTGCCAGCAGCCAAGAGATACTGACAGCGGGGTTCTTGGGAAATTCACCCCTCCACTTT
CDR3aa: CASSQEILTAGFLGNSPLHF

abundance: many
v_gene: TRBV12-3/TRBV12-4
d_gene: -
j_gene: TRBJ1-1
CDR3nt: TGTGCCAGCAGCTCACATCAGGGAGTCACTGAAGCTTTCTTT
CDR3aa: CASSSHQGVTEAFF

abundance: many
v_gene: TRBV29-1
d_gene: -
j_gene: TRBJ1-1
CDR3nt: TGCAGCGTTGAGCTACCCCCTGGGAACACTGAAGCTTTCTTT
CDR3aa: CSVELPPGNTEAFF

abundance: -
v_gene: TRBV7-9
d_gene: -
j_gene: TRBJ2-3
CDR3nt: TGTGCCAGCAGCTCCCACAGGGTTACAGATACGCAGTATTTT
CDR3aa: CASSSHRVTDTQYF

abundance: many
v_gene: TRBV5-1
d_gene: TRBD2
j_gene: TRBJ2-3
CDR3nt: TGCGCCAGCTCCCTTGGCGGGAGGGCCGAAGATACGCAGTATTTT
CDR3aa: CASSLGGRAEDTQYF

abundance: many
v_gene: TRBV29-1
d_gene: -
j_gene: TRBJ2-5
CDR3nt: TGCAGCGTTGCGGGGGCTCGCGGAGAGACCCAGTACTTC
CDR3aa: CSVAGARGETQYF

abundance: few
v_gene: TRBV28
d_gene: -
j_gene: TRBJ2-5
CDR3nt: TGTGCCAGCAGTTCTTCCCGGGGGTCCTATTGGGAGACCCAGTACTTC
CDR3aa: CASSSSRGSYWETQYF

abundance: -
v_gene: TRBV10-3
d_gene: TRBD2
j_gene: TRBJ2-3
CDR3nt: TGTGCCATCAGTAAGACTAGCGGGAGCACAGATACGCAGTATTTT
CDR3aa: CAISKTSGSTDTQYF

abundance: few
v_gene: TRBV5-4
d_gene: -
j_gene: TRBJ1-6
CDR3nt: TGTGCCAGCAGCTTGGACATGAGCTCCTATAATTCACCCCTCCACTTT
CDR3aa: CASSLDMSSYNSPLHF

abundance: -
v_gene: TRBV29-1
d_gene: -
j_gene: TRBJ2-2
CDR3nt: TGCAGCGTGAGGGACTTCACCGGGGAGCTGTTTTTT
CDR3aa: CSVRDFTGELFF

abundance: many
v_gene: TRBV7-2
d_gene: TRBD1
j_gene: TRBJ2-5
CDR3nt: TGTGCCAGCAGCGGGACAGGACTCCAAGAGACCCAGTACTTC
CDR3aa: CASSGTGLQETQYF

abundance: few
v_gene: TRBV29-1
d_gene: TRBD1
j_gene: TRBJ1-2
CDR3nt: TGCAGCGTTGAATCTGCGGGACAGGCCCCTAACTATGGCTACACCTTC
CDR3aa: CSVESAGQAPNYGYTF

abundance: few
v_gene: TRBV4-1
d_gene: -
j_gene: TRBJ1-6
CDR3nt: TGCGCCAGCAGCCAAGGGCCGGGTCCCAATTCACCCCTCCACTTT
CDR3aa: CASSQGPGPNSPLHF

abundance: -
v_gene: TRBV7-9
d_gene: TRBD1
j_gene: TRBJ2-7
CDR3nt: TGTGCCAGCAGCCGACAGGGGCCCTCCTACGAGCAGTACTTC
CDR3aa: CASSRQGPSYEQYF

abundance: many
v_gene: TRBV4-1
d_gene: -
j_gene: TRBJ1-1
CDR3nt: TGCGCCAGCAGCCACCAAGGACACTCAACTGAAGCTTTCTTT
CDR3aa: CASSHQGHSTEAFF

abundance: few
v_gene: TRBV6-2/TRBV6-3
d_gene: TRBD2
j_gene: TRBJ2-1
CDR3nt: TGTGCCAGCATCCCGGGACTAGCGGGTTCCAATGAGCAGTTCTTC
CDR3aa: CASIPGLAGSNEQFF

abundance: -
v_gene: TRBV20-1
d_gene: -
j_gene: TRBJ2-2
CDR3nt: TGCAGTGCTAGGGGGCCCACAAACACCGGGGAGCTGTTTTTT
CDR3aa: CSARGPTNTGELFF

abundance: many
v_gene: TRBV29-1
d_gene: TRBD2
j_gene: TRBJ2-1
CDR3nt: TGCAGCGCTGTACTAGCGGGAGCTCATGAGCAGTTCTTC
CDR3aa: CSAVLAGAHEQFF

abundance: few
v_gene: TRBV6-2/TRBV6-3
d_gene: TRBD1
j_gene: TRBJ2-7
CDR3nt: TGTGCCAGCAGTTCAAACAGGGGGCGCTTACAATTTAACGAGCAGTACTTC
CDR3aa: CASSSNRGRLQFNEQYF

abundance: -
v_gene: TRBV15
d_gene: TRBD2
j_gene: TRBJ2-5
CDR3nt: TGTGCCACCAGCCTGCCCGGCGGGAGTTTTTGGACCCAGTACTTC
CDR3aa: CATSLPGGSFWTQYF

abundance: many
v_gene: TRBV6-5
d_gene: -
j_gene: TRBJ1-2
CDR3nt: TGTGCCAGCAGTTACCGTCGACAGCCAAGGAACTATGGCTACACCTTC
CDR3aa: CASSYRRQPRNYGYTF

abundance: many
v_gene: TRBV11-2
d_gene: -
j_gene: TRBJ1-1
CDR3nt: TGTGCCAGCAGCCCTCACACAGGGAGGGTCGGCACTGAAGCTTTCTTT
CDR3aa: CASSPHTGRVGTEAFF

abundance: -
v_gene: TRBV2
d_gene: -
j_gene: TRBJ2-7
CDR3nt: TGTGCCAGCAGTCTTCAGTGGGAGTTCGAGCAGTACTTC
CDR3aa: CASSLQWEFEQYF

abundance: -
v_gene: TRBV6-2/TRBV6-3
d_gene: TRBD2
j_gene: TRBJ2-1
CDR3nt: TGTGCCAGCACCCTAAGGGCTAGCGGGAGGACATTTCACAATGAGCAGTTCTTC
CDR3aa: CASTLRASGRTFHNEQFF

abundance: many
v_gene: TRBV5-1
d_gene: TRBD1
j_gene: TRBJ1-1
CDR3nt: TGCGCCAGCAGCCGACAGGGAGAAGGCACTGAAGCTTTCTTT
CDR3aa: CASSRQGEGTEAFF

abundance: few
v_gene: TRBV6-6
d_gene: TRBD1
j_gene: TRBJ1-1
CDR3nt: TGTGCCAGCAGAACAACGGGACAGGTCAACACTGAAGCTTTCTTT
CDR3aa: CASRTTGQVNTEAFF

abundance: many
v_gene: TRBV9
d_gene: -
j_gene: TRBJ1-6
CDR3nt: TGTGCCAGCAGCCTAGGGGGTAGGGATTCACCCCTCCACTTT
CDR3aa: CASSLGGRDSPLHF